The clone carrying this T cell receptor beta chain was counted ten times or more. This entry is derived from a study of T-cell reconstitution after alpha-beta-depleted transplantation in children. Germline loops: CDR1 DFQATT, CDR2 SNEGSKA (reference sequence). This CDR3 spans 10 amino acids. V lost 6 bases and J 5 bases, leaving 5 bases between the germline ends. A TCRbeta library incorporating unique molecular identifiers was prepared. From the PCR reads, TCRdb called clonotypes with MiXCR, one entry per CDR3 protein. The data contain over 150,000 distinct CDR3 sequences, over 5.5% of them singletons.

The material sequenced was PBMCs from the stem cell graft donor, taken from the stem cell graft. This TCR came from a human donor who donated a stem cell graft to a child with Wiskott-Aldrich syndrome. The V and J genes are TRBV20-1 and TRBJ2-1, with no clear D. CDR3: CSADDNEQFF. CDR3 coding DNA: TGCAGTGCGGACGACAATGAGCAGTTCTTC.